This T cell receptor beta chain originates from a study of T cell repertoires in cytomegalovirus infection. At the level of the study: Recently identified HLA-C-restricted CMV epitopes were among the peptides used.

TCRdb recomputed calls from the reads with MiXCR, one row per CDR3 protein. The sample includes roughly 920,000 distinct CDR3 sequences, roughly 30% of them seen just once. Regarding the study as a whole: Ex vivo responses were dominated by HLA-C-restricted CMV-specific TCR beta clonotypes. Identification of carriers of CMV plus the relevant HLA was achieved through cumulative public TCR beta family frequency.

As to this clonotype: Its specificity is unknown.

The TCR sequence derives from a human donor in good health (CMV status not recorded). Some clones in this sample may be carry-over from other donors' samples. Sequences were derived from cultured CD8+ T cells from PBMCs, sampled from culture after CMV antigen stimulation.

CDR3 DNA sequence: TGTGCCAGTAAAGACAGCCTAAGCAATCAGCCCCAGCATTTT. Its translation is CASKDSLSNQPQHF. The V call is TRBV3-1, the J call TRBJ1-5; D is possibly TRBD1 (5 bases). CDR3 length equals 14 residues. From germline, CDR1 is LGHDT and CDR2 YNNKEL (reference sequence). The germline V and J ends were trimmed by 9 bases and 1 base, with 13 bases remaining between them.